Reported below is one T cell receptor (beta chain). This specimen comes from a study of blood T cell repertoires in COVID-19. Profiled with immunoSEQ multiplex PCR; TCRdb holds only in-frame clones, not every one. The table records 250,000 to 350,000 clones, roughly 89% of them present only once. The study drew participants aged about 18 to 89 years from some 23 US areas. Participant-given clinical history determined each cohort assignment. Donors in Cohort 3 counted as recovered after two negative PCRs, clearance, or symptom resolution. Trimming left V 8 bases short and J 2 bases short, with 12 bases between. This CDR3 has 13 residues.

The chain has TRBV12-3 or TRBV12-4 and TRBJ2-5; no clear D. Sequencing used PBMCs or T cells enriched from blood (not recorded which). The sequence was obtained from a woman in her late teens or twenties who had recovered from COVID-19. The CDR3 coding sequence is TGTGCCAGCGGGTTTCCGGAGCAAGAGACCCAGTACTTC. This translates into CASGFPEQETQYF.